Each of the 27 T cell receptor beta chains below was sequenced from the same sample in a study of blood T cell repertoires in COVID-19. Profiled with immunoSEQ multiplex PCR; TCRdb holds only in-frame clones, not every one. Of roughly 170,000 clones listed, 80% to 90% are singletons. Sequencing was performed on PBMCs or T cells enriched from blood (not recorded which). These TCRs come from a woman aged 45-59 years in a cohort exposed to, infected with or recovered from COVID-19 (not recorded which).

The rearrangement joins TRBV19 to TRBJ2-6, with D possibly being TRBD2 (6 bases). Germline V gives CDR1 LNHDA, CDR2 SQIVND (reference sequence). Trimming stripped 6 bases from V and 11 bases from J, with 14 bases between. The CDR3 has 13 amino acids. The CDR3: CASRNAAGYVLTF. Here the CDR3 DNA reads TGTGCCAGTAGAAACGCGGCGGGGTACGTCCTGACTTTC. The variable domain in full, with the rest retrieved from reference TRBV19 and TRBJ2-6, is DGGITQSPKYLFRKEGQNVTLSCEQNLNHDAMYWYRQDPGQGLRLIYYSQIVNDFQKGDIAEGYSVSREKKESFPLTVTSAQKNPTAFYLCASRNAAGYVLTFGAGSRLTVL.

V and J are TRBV10-1 and TRBJ1-5; D might be TRBD1 (5 bases). The CDR3 sequence is 18 residues long. V lost 3 bases to trimming and J lost 2 bases, with 20 bases between them. Looked up from germline, CDR1 is WNHNN and CDR2 is SYGVQD (reference sequence). The CDR3 sequence is CASSDQPDYFRGNQPQHF. The CDR3 bases are TGCGCCAGCAGTGATCAGCCCGATTATTTCAGGGGCAATCAGCCCCAGCATTTT.

The chain is built from TRBV7-9 and TRBJ1-2, with TRBD1 matching over 9 bases. CDR3 length: 18 residues. Germline V gene sequence: CDR1 SEHNR, CDR2 FQNEAQ (reference sequence). J lost 1 base, V lost 5 bases, and 14 bases had no gene match. This CDR3 reads CASSTSGTGTDLNYGYTF. CDR3 nucleotides: TGTGCCAGCAGCACCTCCGGGACAGGGACAGATCTTAACTATGGCTACACCTTC.

The chain has TRBV14 and TRBJ2-1; TRBD2 is a possible D gene (5 bases). V lost 4 bases and J lost 4, with 17 bases in between. From germline, CDR1 is SGHDN and CDR2 FVKESK. This CDR3 is 16 amino acids long. The CDR3 nucleotides are TGTGCCAGCAGCCTCGCCAGCGGAGTGGCATACAATGAGCAGTTCTTC. Translation: CASSLASGVAYNEQFF.

V and J are TRBV28 and TRBJ1-1, with no clear D. V lost 7 bases, J lost 4 bases, and 19 bases lay in between. The germline gives CDR1 MDHEN, CDR2 SYDVKM. CDR3 length equals 15 residues. CDR3 sequence: CASTYRGRGSTEAFF. The DNA of the CDR3 is TGTGCCAGCACCTACCGAGGCAGAGGGAGCACTGAAGCTTTCTTT.

V is TRBV28 and J is TRBJ1-5; 9 bases are a match to TRBD1. CDR1 is MDHEN, CDR2 SYDVKM, per germline. The CDR3 has 16 residues. V dropped 4 bases and J dropped 2; count of bases not matched to a gene: 6. CDR3 loop: CASSSRTGVGNQPQHF. The CDR3 bases are TGTGCCAGCAGTTCACGGACAGGGGTTGGCAATCAGCCCCAGCATTTT.

The CDR3 bases are TGTGCCAGCAGCCAAGTATTGGGGGAGGGTCAGCCCCAGCATTTT. Translating gives CASSQVLGEGQPQHF. The chain recombines TRBV3-1 (or the pseudogene TRBV3-2) with TRBJ1-5; TRBD1 is a possible D gene (5 bases). Trimming shortened V by 1 base and J by 6 bases, and 13 bases separated the two germline ends. Germline V gene sequence: CDR1 LGHDT, CDR2 YNNKEL (reference sequence). The CDR3 sequence is 15 residues long.

The chain combines TRBV7-9 with TRBJ2-3, with TRBD1 matching over 8 bases. V dropped 4 bases and J dropped 3; count of bases not matched to a gene: 6. The germline V gene encodes CDR1 SEHNR and CDR2 FQNEAQ (reference sequence). The CDR3 extends over 15 amino acids. CDR3 region: CASSYLQGGTDTQYF. The CDR3 DNA reads as TGTGCCAGCAGCTACTTACAGGGGGGTACAGATACGCAGTATTTT. The variable domain in full, with the rest retrieved from reference TRBV7-9 and TRBJ2-3, is DTGVSQNPRHKITKRGQNVTFRCDPISEHNRLYWYRQTLGQGPEFLTYFQNEAQLEKSRLLSDRFSAERPKGSFSTLEIQRTEQGDSAMYLCASSYLQGGTDTQYFGPGTRLTVL.

The chain combines TRBV7-9 with TRBJ2-1, with D possibly TRBD1 on 6 matching bases. Germline V lookup: CDR1 SEHNR, CDR2 FQNEAQ (reference sequence). Trimming left V 4 bases short and J 7 bases short, with 14 bases between. The CDR3 covers 14 residues. The DNA for the CDR3 is TGTGCCAGCAGCTCCGCAGGGGTTTGGAATGAGCAGTTCTTC. Encoded protein: CASSSAGVWNEQFF.

This clone was picked up one time. The gene calls are TRBV18 and TRBJ1-1; possibly TRBD1 for D (5 bases). This CDR3 spans 16 amino acids. Trimming stripped 4 bases from V and 3 bases from J, with 18 bases between. Germline-derived CDR1 and CDR2 are KGHSH and LQKENI. The CDR3 spells CASSLNGGEIYTEAFF. The CDR3 region has the DNA TGTGCCAGCTCACTAAACGGGGGGGAGATTTACACTGAAGCTTTCTTT.

The chain uses TRBV5-1 and TRBJ1-4; D remains unclear. This CDR3 comprises 15 residues. Germline CDR1 reads SGHRS; CDR2 reads YFSETQ. Trimming cost V 3 bases and J 3 bases, with 12 bases left between them. CDR3 nucleotide sequence: TGCGCCAGCAGCTCTAGGACTCAATCTAATGAAAAACTGTTTTTT. Its protein is CASSSRTQSNEKLFF.

V gene TRBV27 combines with J gene TRBJ1-1; D remains unclear. CDR3 length equals 11 residues. The V end lost 10 bases, the J end lost 5 bases, and 11 bases lay between the germline ends. Germline loops: CDR1 MNHEY, CDR2 SMNVEV (reference sequence). CDR3 nucleotides: TGTGCCACCATCGGTCGGACTGAAGCTTTCTTT. Amino acid sequence: CATIGRTEAFF.

Details on this clone: This specimen includes other DNA sequences encoding the same CDR3. The rearrangement links TRBV14 to TRBJ1-4; no clear D gene. V lost 0 bases to trimming and J lost 7 bases, with 9 bases between them. The CDR3 consists of 14 residues. The germline V gene has CDR1 SGHDN and CDR2 FVKESK. CDR3 nucleotide sequence: TGTGCCAGCAGCCAAGATCGGCGGGGTGAAAAACTGTTTTTT. Protein product: CASSQDRRGEKLFF.

The chain recombines TRBV5-1 with TRBJ1-6; tentatively, D is TRBD1 (5 bases). Germline-derived CDR1 and CDR2 are SGHRS and YFSETQ. Trimming removed 3 bases from V and 9 bases from J, with 16 bases in between. CDR3 length equals 15 residues. The CDR3 DNA follows: TGCGCCAGCAGCTCCGGCCAGGAAAGGGGTTCACCCCTCCACTTT. It encodes CASSSGQERGSPLHF. The full variable domain, its missing parts supplied by reference TRBV5-1 and TRBJ1-6, is KAGVTQTPRYLIKTRGQQVTLSCSPISGHRSVSWYQQTPGQGLQFLFEYFSETQRNKGNFPGRFSGRQFSNSRSEMNVSTLELGDSALYLCASSSGQERGSPLHFGNGTRLTVT.

The chain joins TRBV19 to TRBJ2-1; D is undetermined. The CDR3 extends over 15 amino acids. V was trimmed by 5 bases and J by 9 bases, leaving 20 bases between them. Germline V gene lookup returns CDR1 LNHDA and CDR2 SQIVND (reference sequence). CDR3 in amino acids: CASSPGKKMSVEQFF. CDR3 nucleotide sequence: TGTGCCAGTAGTCCCGGTAAGAAGATGTCGGTTGAGCAGTTCTTC.

The CDR3 coding sequence is TGCAGCGTTGAAGAGACCCGGGACAGGGGACGGAAGACCCAGTACTTC. This gives the protein CSVEETRDRGRKTQYF. The V call is TRBV29-1, the J call TRBJ2-5, with 10 bases identical to TRBD1. Trimming at V came to 0 bases and at J to 6 bases, leaving 10 bases not matched to a gene. The germline V gene encodes CDR1 SQVTM and CDR2 ANQGSEA. The CDR3 sequence is 16 residues long.

This rearrangement joins TRBV3-1 (or the pseudogene TRBV3-2) to TRBJ1-6; 10 positions agree with TRBD1. J was trimmed by 9 bases and V by 5 bases; bases with no gene match: 4. Germline CDR1 LGHDT, CDR2 YNNKEL (reference sequence). The CDR3 runs 14 residues. CDR3 protein: CASSSRDRGSPLHF. For the CDR3, the DNA is TGTGCCAGCAGCAGCCGGGACAGGGGTTCACCCCTCCACTTT.

V usage is TRBV5-1 and J usage is TRBJ1-6; no clear D. CDR3 length equals 15 residues. CDR1 SGHRS and CDR2 YFSETQ come from the germline V gene. V shed 0 bases and J shed 4 bases, with 8 bases lying between them. The CDR3 DNA follows: TGCGCCAGCAGCTTGGGTCTCGGTTATAATTCACCCCTCCACTTT. It encodes CASSLGLGYNSPLHF.

The chain joins TRBV20-1 to TRBJ1-6, with TRBD1 as a possible D gene (6 bases). Per germline, CDR1 DFQATT and CDR2 SNEGSKA (reference sequence). Trimming shortened V by 3 bases and J by 5 bases, and 20 bases separated the two germline ends. The CDR3 covers 17 residues. The CDR3: CSASIQASGGDNSPLHF. CDR3 nucleotides: TGCAGTGCTAGTATTCAGGCTTCGGGGGGCGATAATTCACCCCTCCACTTT.

The chain recombines TRBV10-1 with TRBJ2-2; 11 nucleotides line up with TRBD2. The CDR3 contains 16 residues. Germline lookup yields CDR1 WNHNN and CDR2 SYGVQD (reference sequence). Germline trimming cut 3 bases from V and 2 bases from J; bases unmatched to any gene: 2. CDR3 nucleotides: TGCGCCAGCAGTGAAGGGACTAGCGGAAACACCGGGGAGCTGTTTTTT. Protein sequence: CASSEGTSGNTGELFF.

The chain joins TRBV28 to TRBJ1-2, with D possibly matching TRBD1 (5 bases). CDR3 length: 14 amino acids. V was clipped by 5 bases and J by 6 bases, with 16 bases between them. Germline lookup yields CDR1 MDHEN and CDR2 SYDVKM. CDR3 in amino acids: CASSLLGRGDGYTF. In DNA form, the CDR3 reads TGTGCCAGCAGTCTTCTTGGGAGGGGAGATGGCTACACCTTC.

The CDR3 region is CASSYTDRGQTEAFF. In DNA, the CDR3 is TGTGCCAGCAGTTACACGGACAGGGGGCAAACTGAAGCTTTCTTT. The V gene is TRBV3-1 (or the pseudogene TRBV3-2), the J gene TRBJ1-1; 11 bases agree with TRBD1. The CDR3 is 15 residues long. J gave up 5 bases and V 6 bases, and 8 bases lay outside the gene matches. Germline V gives CDR1 LGHDT, CDR2 YNNKEL (reference sequence).

The chain combines TRBV3-1 (or the pseudogene TRBV3-2) with TRBJ2-5, with 11 bases matching TRBD2. The CDR3 consists of 14 residues. Germline-derived CDR1 and CDR2 are LGHDT and YNNKEL (reference sequence). Unmatched junction bases numbered 5, after V lost 6 bases and J lost 5 bases. Here the CDR3 reads CASRTSGGGETQYF. The CDR3 DNA reads TGTGCCAGCAGAACTAGCGGGGGCGGGGAGACCCAGTACTTC.

The genes are TRBV7-2 and TRBJ2-7; TRBD2 aligns across 7 bases. The CDR3 extends over 15 amino acids. V lost 1 base to trimming and J lost 2 bases; unmatched junction nucleotides: 5. Germline V CDR1 and CDR2: SGHTA, FQGNSA. DNA for the CDR3: TGTGCCAGCAGCTTAGAGCGGGGCCCAACCTACGAGCAGTACTTC. Translated: CASSLERGPTYEQYF.

This clone came up a few times. The rearrangement joins TRBV11-2 to TRBJ2-7; 8 bases match TRBD2. Unmatched junction bases numbered 3, after V lost 5 bases and J lost 3 bases. Germline-derived CDR1 and CDR2 are SGHAT and FQNNGV. This CDR3 contains 13 residues. The DNA for the CDR3 is TGTGCCAGCAGCCCGGGAGGGAGCTACGAGCAGTACTTC. Encoded protein: CASSPGGSYEQYF.

V is TRBV9 and J is TRBJ2-7; 8 bases map to TRBD1. The V segment lost 3 bases and the J segment 9 bases; nucleotides outside the gene matches: 8. This CDR3 comprises 13 residues. Germline V gene data show CDR1 as SGDLS and CDR2 as YYNGEE. The chain's CDR3 is CASSEGRQGTQYF. The CDR3 DNA reads as TGTGCCAGCAGCGAGGGGCGACAGGGGACGCAGTACTTC. The entire variable domain, with the rest obtained from reference TRBV9 and TRBJ2-7, is as follows: DSGVTQTPKHLITATGQRVTLRCSPRSGDLSVYWYQQSLDQGLQFLIQYYNGEERAKGNILERFSAQQFPDLHSELNLSSLELGDSALYFCASSEGRQGTQYFGPGTRLTVT.

This clone was counted ten times or more. The V call is TRBV19, the J call TRBJ2-1, with 7 bases matching TRBD1. V was pared by 3 bases and J by 7 bases, with 9 bases of the junction left unmatched. The CDR3 runs 15 residues. Germline V gives CDR1 LNHDA, CDR2 SQIVND (reference sequence). The CDR3 bases are TGTGCCAGTAGTATCCGGGACAGCAGGGTTAATGAGCAGTTCTTC. Its protein is CASSIRDSRVNEQFF.